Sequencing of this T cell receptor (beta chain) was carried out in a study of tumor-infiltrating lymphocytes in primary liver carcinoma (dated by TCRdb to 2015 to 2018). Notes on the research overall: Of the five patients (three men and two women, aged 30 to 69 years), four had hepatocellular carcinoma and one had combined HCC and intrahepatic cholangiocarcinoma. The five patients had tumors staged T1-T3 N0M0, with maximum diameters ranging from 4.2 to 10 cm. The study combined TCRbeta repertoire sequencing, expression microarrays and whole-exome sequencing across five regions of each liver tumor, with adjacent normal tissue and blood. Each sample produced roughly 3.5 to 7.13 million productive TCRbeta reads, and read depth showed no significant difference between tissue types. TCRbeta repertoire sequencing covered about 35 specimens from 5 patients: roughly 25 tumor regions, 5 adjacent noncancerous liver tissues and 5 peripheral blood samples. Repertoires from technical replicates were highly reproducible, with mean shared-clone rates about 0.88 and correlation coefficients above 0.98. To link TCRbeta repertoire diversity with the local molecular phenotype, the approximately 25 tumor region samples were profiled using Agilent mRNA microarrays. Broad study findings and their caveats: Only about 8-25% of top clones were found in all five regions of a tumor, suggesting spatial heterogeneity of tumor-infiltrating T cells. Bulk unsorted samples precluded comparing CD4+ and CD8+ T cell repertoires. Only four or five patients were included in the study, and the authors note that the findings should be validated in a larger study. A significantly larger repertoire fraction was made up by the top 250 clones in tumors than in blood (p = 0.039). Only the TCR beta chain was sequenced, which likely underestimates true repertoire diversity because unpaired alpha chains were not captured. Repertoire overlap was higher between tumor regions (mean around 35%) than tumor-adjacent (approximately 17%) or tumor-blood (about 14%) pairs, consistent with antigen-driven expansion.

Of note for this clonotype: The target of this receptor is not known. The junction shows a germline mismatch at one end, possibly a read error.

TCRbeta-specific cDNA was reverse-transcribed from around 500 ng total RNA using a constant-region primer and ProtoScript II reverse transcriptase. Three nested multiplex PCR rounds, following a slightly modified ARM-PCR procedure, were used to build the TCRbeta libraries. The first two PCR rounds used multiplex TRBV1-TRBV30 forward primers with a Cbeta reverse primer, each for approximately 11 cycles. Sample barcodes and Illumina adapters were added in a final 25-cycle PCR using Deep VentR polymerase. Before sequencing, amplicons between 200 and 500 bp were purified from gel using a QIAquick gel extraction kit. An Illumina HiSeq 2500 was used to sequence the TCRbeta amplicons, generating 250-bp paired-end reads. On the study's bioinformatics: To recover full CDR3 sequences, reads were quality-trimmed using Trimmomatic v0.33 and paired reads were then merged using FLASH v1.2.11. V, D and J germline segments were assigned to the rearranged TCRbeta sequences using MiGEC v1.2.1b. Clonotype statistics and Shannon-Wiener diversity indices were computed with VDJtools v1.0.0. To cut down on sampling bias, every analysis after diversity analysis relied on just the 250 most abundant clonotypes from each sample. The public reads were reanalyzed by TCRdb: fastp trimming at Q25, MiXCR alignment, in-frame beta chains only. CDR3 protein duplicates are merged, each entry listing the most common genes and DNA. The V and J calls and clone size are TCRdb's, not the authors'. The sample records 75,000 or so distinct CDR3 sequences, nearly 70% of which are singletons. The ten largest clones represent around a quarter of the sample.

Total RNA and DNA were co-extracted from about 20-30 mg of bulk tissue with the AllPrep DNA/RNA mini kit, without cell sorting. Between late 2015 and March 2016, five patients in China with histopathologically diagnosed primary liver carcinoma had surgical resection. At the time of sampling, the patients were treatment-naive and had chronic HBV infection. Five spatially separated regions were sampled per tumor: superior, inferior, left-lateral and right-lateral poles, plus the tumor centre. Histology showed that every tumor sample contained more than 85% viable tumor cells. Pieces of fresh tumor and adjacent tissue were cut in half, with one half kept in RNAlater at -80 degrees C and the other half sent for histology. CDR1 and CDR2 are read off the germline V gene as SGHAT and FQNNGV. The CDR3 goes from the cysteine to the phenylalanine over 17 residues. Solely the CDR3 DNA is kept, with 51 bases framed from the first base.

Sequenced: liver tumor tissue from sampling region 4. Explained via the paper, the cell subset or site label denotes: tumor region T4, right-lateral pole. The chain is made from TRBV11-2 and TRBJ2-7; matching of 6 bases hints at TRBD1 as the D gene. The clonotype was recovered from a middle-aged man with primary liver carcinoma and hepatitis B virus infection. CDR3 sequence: CARSLDFGTPSSYEQYF. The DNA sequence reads TGTGCCAGAAGCTTAGACTTCGGGACACCTAGCTCATACGAGCAGTACTTC.